The 13 T cell receptor beta chains below were found in one sample sequenced in a study of shared T cell receptors in the human thymus. Sequencing was performed with immunoSEQ multiplex PCR; in TCRdb, only in-frame clones are kept and a portion is missing. This sample has about 610,000 clones, with 88% found just once. These sequences were also reported in another study, on human thymus T cells.

The specimen was thymocytes. The source of these receptors is a boy in the first two years of life with a congenital heart defect.

The J gene is TRBJ2-2, the V gene TRBV5-6, with a possible D match to TRBD1 (7 bases). V dropped 0 bases and J dropped 2 bases, with 14 bases sitting between them. The CDR3 has 17 amino acids. CDR1 is SGHDT and CDR2 is YYEEEE in the germline V gene. The CDR3 region is CASSLAEGAPNTGELFF. The CDR3 nucleotides are TGTGCCAGCAGCTTGGCGGAGGGGGCGCCAAACACCGGGGAGCTGTTTTTT.

J is TRBJ1-1 and V is TRBV25-1; D uncertain. CDR3 size: 12 residues. Germline-derived CDR1 and CDR2 are MGHDK and SYGVNS. V gave up 8 bases and J gave up 11 bases, with 18 bases separating them. Written as DNA, the CDR3 is TGTGCCAGCCGCGGTTCGGACTCTGGGGCTTTCTTT. It specifies CASRGSDSGAFF.

The chain combines TRBV14 with TRBJ2-2, with 10 nucleotides matching TRBD2. There are 19 residues in the CDR3. J gave up 5 bases and V 1 base, and 13 bases lay outside the gene matches. Germline V gene sequence: CDR1 SGHDN, CDR2 FVKESK. The CDR3 spells CASSQVASGRANGTGELFF. The CDR3 DNA follows: TGTGCCAGCAGCCAAGTCGCCAGCGGGAGGGCTAATGGGACCGGGGAGCTGTTTTTT.

This clone showed up just once. As DNA, the CDR3 is TGTGCCAGCAGCTTAGAAAGATTTAGGTCGGCAGGGGCCCCAGATACGCAGTATTTT. This gives the protein CASSLERFRSAGAPDTQYF. V gene TRBV7-9 combines with J gene TRBJ2-3, with D possibly being TRBD1 (6 bases). The V gene's germline CDR1 is SEHNR and CDR2 FQNEAQ (reference sequence). Trimming cost V 1 base and J 4 bases, with 24 bases left between them. The CDR3 runs 19 residues. Complete variable domain (other parts from reference TRBV7-9 and TRBJ2-3): DTGVSQNPRHKITKRGQNVTFRCDPISEHNRLYWYRQTLGQGPEFLTYFQNEAQLEKSRLLSDRFSAERPKGSFSTLEIQRTEQGDSAMYLCASSLERFRSAGAPDTQYFGPGTRLTVL.

There are a few counts of this clone. The chain carries TRBV4-1 and TRBJ2-2; TRBD2 is a possible D gene (6 bases). Per germline, CDR1 MGHRA and CDR2 YSYEKL. The CDR3 is made up of 16 amino acids. Between the trimmed V and J ends, which lost 7 bases and 6 bases, there was a span of 21 bases. The CDR3 protein is CASNKGRGDPPGELFF. The CDR3 bases are TGCGCCAGCAACAAAGGGCGCGGGGACCCCCCCGGGGAGCTGTTTTTT.

The rearrangement uses TRBV6-5 and TRBJ2-3; TRBD1 matches at 9 bases. CDR1 and CDR2 from the germline V gene are MNHEY and SVGAGI. The CDR3 has 15 amino acids. V shed 4 bases and J 4 bases; nucleotides not matched to a gene: 6. In DNA form, the CDR3 reads TGTGCCAGCAGTTCGGGACAGGGTGGCCCAGATACGCAGTATTTT. Amino acid sequence: CASSSGQGGPDTQYF.

In this sample, this clone turned up a few times. This chain connects TRBV19 to TRBJ2-2, with D perhaps matching TRBD2 (5 bases). The V gene lost 2 bases and the J gene lost 6 bases, with 13 bases spanning the gap. In germline, CDR1 is LNHDA, CDR2 SQIVND (reference sequence). CDR3 size: 15 residues. In nucleotides, the CDR3 is TGTGCCAGTAGTATAACGGGGAATCACGCCGGGGAGCTGTTTTTT. This encodes CASSITGNHAGELFF.

The chain recombines TRBV10-3 with TRBJ2-7, with a possible D match to TRBD2 (5 bases). Per germline, CDR1 ENHRY and CDR2 SYGVKD. There are 12 residues in the CDR3. Deletions cut 6 bases from V and 2 bases from J, with 8 bases between. CDR3 sequence reads: CAISSLAYEQYF. The CDR3 coding sequence is TGTGCCATCAGCTCACTAGCCTACGAGCAGTACTTC.

The sample holds one count of this clone. The chain combines TRBV5-4 with TRBJ2-5, with TRBD1 identical over 9 bases. V dropped 7 bases and J dropped 1; count of bases not matched to a gene: 5. The CDR3 is 14 residues long. The germline CDR1 and CDR2 sequences are SGHNT and YYREEE (reference sequence). The CDR3 here is CASGKDRGQETQYF. CDR3 DNA sequence: TGTGCCAGCGGGAAGGACAGGGGCCAAGAGACCCAGTACTTC.

This chain uses TRBV20-1 with TRBJ1-2; D uncertain. Trimming cost V 7 bases and J 4 bases, with 7 bases left between them. CDR3 size: 10 residues. The germline V gene encodes CDR1 DFQATT and CDR2 SNEGSKA (reference sequence). CDR3 DNA sequence: TGCAGTGTCGGGAGCTATGGCTACACCTTC. Protein product: CSVGSYGYTF.

V is TRBV21-1 and J is TRBJ2-3; the table gives TRBD2 as D, unverified against the DNA. TRBV21-1 is marked as a pseudogene. The CDR3 contains 18 residues. CDR3 region: CASSPPSGRRSSTDTQYF. The CDR3 nucleotides read TGTGCCAGCAGCCCTCCCTCCGGGAGGCGCTCTAGCACAGATACGCAGTATTTT.

J is TRBJ2-1 and V is TRBV5-1; 8 bases are a match to TRBD2. CDR3 length: 17 residues. CDR1 SGHRS and CDR2 YFSETQ come from the germline V gene. Trimming took 4 bases from V and 8 from J; bases not matched to a gene: 17. CDR3 sequence reads: CASSLLQPLAGSHEQFF. CDR3 in DNA: TGCGCCAGCAGCCTTCTCCAACCTTTAGCGGGATCGCATGAGCAGTTCTTC.

This rearrangement joins TRBV28 to TRBJ2-7; TRBD2 aligns across 16 bases. The CDR3 sequence is 21 residues long. Germline trimming cut 6 bases from V and 2 bases from J; bases unmatched to any gene: 19. CDR1 is MDHEN and CDR2 is SYDVKM in the germline V gene. The CDR3: CASSGQGRGLAGGPIPYEQYF. The CDR3 DNA is TGTGCCAGCAGCGGACAGGGAAGGGGACTAGCGGGAGGGCCAATCCCCTACGAGCAGTACTTC.